The sequence of this T cell receptor beta chain was determined in a study of CD8+CD57+ T cells in acquired aplastic anemia. General study results and limits: Almost 30 CD8+ CDR3 sequences occurred in both the patients and the controls.

Individuals selected for sequencing had exhibited CD8+CD57+ cell expansion on flow cytometry. From germline, CDR1 is LGHNT and CDR2 FRNRAP. CDR3 size: 14 residues. V shed 7 bases and J shed 7 bases, with 16 bases lying between them. This clonotype appeared many times. Antigen unknown. Genomic DNA, the template, was used for profiling of the TCR beta VDJ and CDR3. TCRdb used MiXCR to reprocess the reads, holding one entry per CDR3 protein. In the table there are 150,000 to 200,000 distinct CDR3 sequences, 40% to 55% of which are singletons. The source of this sequence is a human donor with aplastic anemia. Sequenced material: sorted CD4+, CD8+, or CD8+CD57+ T cells (not recorded which) from PBMCs. J is TRBJ2-2 and V is TRBV12-5; either TRBD1 or TRBD2 may supply D (5 bases each). CDR3 DNA sequence: TGTGCTAGTGCCCCGCCCAGGGACGACGGGGAGCTGTTTTTT. It encodes CASAPPRDDGELFF.